The subject of this entry is one TCR beta chain. Its matching antigen is unknown. This record belongs to a study of T cell responses to AZD1222 COVID-19 vaccine. Study-wide results and caveats: With two AZD1222 doses given, Spike-specific TCR breadth and depth both rose.

CDR3 length equals 15 residues. In germline, CDR1 is GTSNPN, CDR2 SVGIG (reference sequence). Trimming removed 4 bases at V and 0 bases at J, with 13 bases between. Some clones are missing from TCRdb's copy, which holds only in-frame ones; the method was immunoSEQ multiplex PCR. The profile shows roughly 55,000 clones, 89% of them singletons. The sequence came from an adult in good health. The source was peripheral blood, collected on day 0 of AZD1222 vaccination. The gene calls are TRBV30 and TRBJ1-3; D is uncertain. This chain's CDR3 is CAWKQQAYSGNTIYF. CDR3 DNA sequence: TGTGCCTGGAAACAGCAGGCATACTCTGGAAACACCATATATTTT.